This T cell receptor (beta chain) was identified during a study of blood T cells in healthy people across ages. CDR1 and CDR2 from the germline V gene are SSHAT and FNYEAQ (reference sequence). The CDR3 runs to 14 residues. V was trimmed by 5 bases and J by 5 bases, leaving 15 bases between them. Isolation of PBMCs gave at least 6 million cells per sample. The use of a sample-barcoded 5' primer and a J-beta primer mix characterized a second PCR of about 7 to 12 cycles. Using its own MiXCR run on the 5' RACE reads, TCRdb lists one record per CDR3 protein. Of 850,000 to 1,000,000 distinct CDR3 sequences detected, roughly 47% appear once; the ten largest clones hold roughly 23%.

This chain joins TRBV7-7 and TRBJ2-5, with D possibly being TRBD1 (5 bases). Sequenced sample: blood. The sequence was collected from a woman in her fifties or sixties in good health. This CDR3 reads CASSLGSRGETQYF. The DNA for the CDR3 is TGTGCCAGCAGCCTAGGAAGTAGGGGTGAGACCCAGTACTTC.